A selection of T cell receptor beta chains follows, all from one sample in a study of T cells after yellow fever vaccination. TCRdb re-called the 5' RACE reads with MiXCR, one entry per CDR3 protein. The sample holds roughly 240,000 distinct CDR3 sequences, around 6.7% seen once. The sequences come from CD4+ T cells sorted from PBMCs, collected on the day of the yellow fever booster vaccination. Every receptor here comes from a man younger than 45 who received the YFV17D yellow fever vaccine. CDR3s leave out the opening cysteine and the closing phenylalanine or tryptophan.

TRBJ2-1 TRBV20-1 SVNQGLVNEQF
TRBJ2-7 TRBV9 ASSVSGQGPSYEQY
TRBJ1-4 TRBV20-1 CASDRKGNSNEKLF
TRBJ2-5 TRBV7-9 ASSPGVETQY
TRBJ2-7 TRBV20-1 SARDPYSFVTSGYEQY
TRBJ2-5 TRBV7-2 ASSLGTVRETQY
TRBJ2-3 TRBV18 ASSSKQGPDTQY
TRBJ2-7 TRBV19 ASSPEREGQYEQY
TRBJ2-1 TRBV6-2/TRBV6-3 ASSHGLKREEGEQF
TRBJ1-1 TRBV12-3/TRBV12-4 ASSPGIPINTEAF
TRBJ2-5 TRBV6-1 ASSEEQGQRTQY
TRBJ2-1 TRBV6-4 ASSDELNNEQF
TRBJ2-1 TRBV20-1 SARDSRDLNEQF
TRBJ2-1 TRBV18 ASSPPSVPEQF
TRBJ2-1 TRBV4-3 ASSQLKAHAVNEQF
TRBJ2-5 TRBV20-1 SAHGYQETQY
TRBJ2-7 TRBV5-6 ASSSRVWEQY
TRBJ2-2 TRBV6-2/TRBV6-3 ASFPGAGELF
TRBJ2-5 TRBV29-1 SVSPGGQETQY
TRBJ2-1 TRBV7-2 ASRPPSGSEQF
TRBJ2-7 TRBV11-1 ASSIRGTGGDEQY
TRBJ1-5 TRBV18 ASSPRAGGGQPQH
TRBJ1-4 TRBV29-1 SVQGANEKLF
TRBJ1-3 TRBV4-2 ASSQDGRDGSGNTIY
TRBJ2-1 TRBV27 ASSSTSSGVSYNEQF
TRBJ2-4 TRBV29-1 SVEVTPAIQY
TRBJ2-6 TRBV10-2 ATRGSGANVLT
TRBJ2-5 TRBV7-9 ASSSPGLAGGQETQY
TRBJ2-7 TRBV10-3 AISATGDEQY